The 30 T cell receptor beta chains presented below share a single source sample, sequenced in a study of T cell responses to AZD1222 COVID-19 vaccine. Profiling relied on immunoSEQ multiplex PCR, and the TCRdb table lists in-frame clones only, not all of them. The sample includes fewer than 100,000 clones, around 90% of them seen just once. The input for sequencing was peripheral blood, taken 28 days after the second AZD1222 dose. The receptors were gathered from an adult who received the AZD1222 COVID-19 vaccine.

This chain connects TRBV13 to TRBJ2-2; TRBD2 matches 8 bases. The CDR3 sequence is 15 residues long. The germline V gene has CDR1 PRHDT and CDR2 FYEKMQ (reference sequence). V lost 5 bases to trimming and J lost 6 bases; unmatched junction nucleotides: 8. CDR3: CASSPPAGRAGELFF. The CDR3 nucleotides read TGTGCCAGCAGCCCACCCGCCGGGAGGGCCGGGGAGCTGTTTTTT.

In this sample, this clone turned up once. The chain uses TRBV5-4 and TRBJ2-7; a possible D gene is TRBD2 (7 bases). V was shortened by 3 bases and J by 2 bases, with 12 bases between the two germline ends. CDR1 is SGHNT, CDR2 YYREEE, per germline (reference sequence). The CDR3 is 14 residues long. The CDR3 here is CASSWGGPTYEQYF. The DNA of the CDR3 is TGTGCCAGCAGCTGGGGGGGCCCAACCTACGAGCAGTACTTC.

The chain links TRBV10-3 to TRBJ1-2; D is unclear. CDR1 is ENHRY, CDR2 SYGVKD, per germline. V was trimmed by 11 bases and J by 2 bases, leaving 18 bases between them. The CDR3 consists of 14 residues. In DNA, the CDR3 is TGTGCCGTGACTGTGACGCCGGGGAACTATGGCTACACCTTC. This codes for CAVTVTPGNYGYTF.

CDR3 amino acids: CASSPERAGKLFF. The CDR3 DNA sequence: TGTGCCAGCAGCCCAGAGAGGGCCGGAAAACTGTTTTTT. The chain has TRBV14 and TRBJ1-4; D unresolved. The CDR3 is 13 amino acids. V lost 4 bases and J lost 10, with 13 bases in between. Germline CDR1 is SGHDN and CDR2 is FVKESK.

V and J are TRBV7-2 and TRBJ2-1; tentatively, D is TRBD1 or TRBD2 (5 bases each). CDR3 length: 14 amino acids. The V end lost 1 base, the J end lost 6 bases, and 10 bases lay between the germline ends. Germline V gives CDR1 SGHTA, CDR2 FQGNSA. CDR3 DNA: TGTGCCAGCAGCTTAGTGTTTGGGGGCAATGAGCAGTTCTTC. It translates to CASSLVFGGNEQFF.

The chain couples TRBV21-1 to TRBJ2-1; the D segment call TRBD2 is taken from the table without a DNA check. TRBV21-1 is a pseudogene segment. The CDR3 contains 16 residues. CDR3 coding DNA: TGTGCCAGCAGCAAAGGACGGGCGGGCCAGGTTAATGAGCAGTTCTTC. It encodes CASSKGRAGQVNEQFF.

The rearrangement uses TRBV15 and TRBJ2-7; no clear D gene. CDR1 and CDR2 from the germline V gene are LNHNV and YYDKDF (reference sequence). V was cut by 0 bases and J by 5 bases, with 5 bases left in between. The CDR3 extends over 12 amino acids. DNA of the CDR3: TGTGCCACCAGCAGAGAGGGCGACGAGCAGTACTTC. Protein sequence: CATSREGDEQYF.

This chain uses TRBV6-5 with TRBJ1-2, with 8 bases that match TRBD1. CDR1 and CDR2 from the germline V gene are MNHEY and SVGAGI. The CDR3 runs 12 residues. Trimming cost V 4 bases and J 7 bases; bases outside gene matches: 2. The CDR3 DNA follows: TGTGCCAGCAGTTCCGGGACAGGTGGCTACACCTTC. This codes for CASSSGTGGYTF.

This clone has a handful of counts. The genes are TRBV2 and TRBJ1-3; D gene unclear. V dropped 3 bases and J dropped 10 bases, with 16 bases sitting between them. CDR1 is SNHLY, CDR2 FYNNEI, per germline. The CDR3 length is 14 residues. The CDR3 DNA is TGTGCCAGCAGTGATGATCGGAGAGGGATGACCATATATTTT. Its protein is CASSDDRRGMTIYF.

This clone was seen only a few times. The V call is TRBV21-1, the J call TRBJ1-1; the table assigns TRBD1, which was not confirmed against the DNA. TRBV21-1 is reported as a pseudogene. This CDR3 has 18 amino acids. The CDR3 region is CASSKGLWTVDVNTEAFF. The DNA for the CDR3 is TGTGCCAGCAGCAAAGGCCTTTGGACAGTAGATGTGAACACTGAAGCTTTCTTT.

This rearrangement joins TRBV2 to TRBJ2-3; 10 nucleotides line up with TRBD2. Losses at the gene ends were 6 bases for V and 2 bases for J; bases not matched to a gene: 8. Germline values: CDR1 SNHLY, CDR2 FYNNEI. The CDR3 extends over 16 amino acids. The CDR3 DNA reads as TGTGCCAGCAGAAGCCTAGCGGGGGACCCCACAGATACGCAGTATTTT. Its protein product is CASRSLAGDPTDTQYF.

In its sample, this clone was seen once. The J gene is TRBJ2-7, the V gene TRBV11-2; D possibly corresponds to TRBD2 (7 bases). The V end lost 0 bases, the J end lost 6 bases, and 15 bases lay between the germline ends. Germline V gene lookup returns CDR1 SGHAT and CDR2 FQNNGV. There are 15 residues in the CDR3. CDR3 amino acids: CASSLESGGRSEQYF. The CDR3 DNA reads as TGTGCCAGCAGCTTAGAGTCCGGGGGGCGTAGCGAGCAGTACTTC.

By share of the sample, this clone is large. J is TRBJ2-7 and V is TRBV3-1 (or the pseudogene TRBV3-2), with D perhaps matching TRBD1 (6 bases). The CDR3 spans 15 residues. V was cut by 4 bases and J by 0 bases, with 13 bases left in between. Germline CDR1 and CDR2: LGHDT and YNNKEL (reference sequence). DNA of the CDR3: TGTGCCAGCAGCCTTACAGGGTTCCGCTCCTACGAGCAGTACTTC. Translation: CASSLTGFRSYEQYF.

The chain couples TRBV29-1 to TRBJ2-2, with D tentatively TRBD1 (6 bases). Trimming took off 3 bases at V and 5 bases at J, with 10 bases between the two ends. CDR3 size: 13 residues. Germline CDR1 is SQVTM and CDR2 is ANQGSEA. This CDR3 reads CSVDTGWTGELFF. The CDR3 nucleotides are TGCAGCGTTGACACAGGGTGGACCGGGGAGCTGTTTTTT.

This clone was observed a single time. The CDR3 region is CASSPGGRMNYGYTF. For the CDR3, the DNA is TGTGCCAGCAGCCCCGGGGGGCGAATGAACTATGGCTACACCTTC. The chain combines TRBV7-2 with TRBJ1-2; TRBD1 might be the D (6 bases). The CDR3 sequence is 15 residues long. Germline V gene lookup returns CDR1 SGHTA and CDR2 FQGNSA. The V end was cut by 5 bases, the J end by 2 bases, with 15 bases between.

The chain combines TRBV7-2 with TRBJ2-7; 7 nucleotides line up with TRBD1. Unmatched junction bases numbered 6, after V lost 10 bases and J lost 0 bases. Looked up from germline, CDR1 is SGHTA and CDR2 is FQGNSA. The CDR3 sequence is 13 residues long. Here the CDR3 DNA reads TGTGCCACCCGACAGGGAAACTCCTACGAGCAGTACTTC. As protein: CATRQGNSYEQYF.

This chain links TRBV7-2 with TRBJ1-6; the D is unclear. With 1 base removed from V and 7 bases from J, the gap between germline ends came to 11 bases. This CDR3 has 15 residues. From germline, CDR1 is SGHTA and CDR2 FQGNSA. CDR3 sequence reads: CASSLGPIGNSPLHF. The CDR3 bases are TGTGCCAGCAGCTTAGGACCGATAGGAAATTCACCCCTCCACTTT.

The chain links TRBV20-1 to TRBJ1-1; D gene unclear. V was shortened by 3 bases and J by 2 bases, with 10 bases between the two germline ends. The CDR3 has 13 amino acids. CDR1 is DFQATT and CDR2 is SNEGSKA in the germline V gene (reference sequence). CDR3 bases: TGCAGTGCTAGTGGCCAGTTAAACACTGAAGCTTTCTTT. Translation: CSASGQLNTEAFF.

The chain employs TRBV5-5 and TRBJ2-7; D perhaps matches TRBD1 (6 bases). Trimming shortened V by 0 bases and J by 4 bases, and 14 bases separated the two germline ends. The CDR3 is 15 amino acids. CDR1 is SGHKS and CDR2 is YYEKEE in the germline V gene (reference sequence). CDR3 coding DNA: TGTGCCAGCAGCTTGGTGTTGGGGGCGCAGTACGAGCAGTACTTC. It codes for CASSLVLGAQYEQYF. Combining the CDR3 with reference TRBV5-5 and TRBJ2-7 gives the whole variable domain DAGVTQSPTHLIKTRGQQVTLRCSPISGHKSVSWYQQVLGQGPQFIFQYYEKEERGRGNFPDRFSARQFPNYSSELNVNALLLGDSALYLCASSLVLGAQYEQYFGPGTRLTVT.

This sequence joins TRBV7-2 and TRBJ1-6, with D possibly matching TRBD1 (6 bases). This CDR3 spans 17 amino acids. Trimming stripped 5 bases from V and 0 bases from J, with 14 bases between. Per the germline V gene, CDR1 is SGHTA and CDR2 is FQGNSA. This chain's CDR3 is CASSPRGPRSYNSPLHF. Written as DNA, the CDR3 is TGTGCCAGCAGCCCGCGGGGGCCCCGCTCCTATAATTCACCCCTCCACTTT. Variable domain in full (rest from reference TRBV7-2 and TRBJ1-6): GAGVSQSPSNKVTEKGKDVELRCDPISGHTALYWYRQSLGQGLEFLIYFQGNSAPDKSGLPSDRFSAERTGGSVSTLTIQRTQQEDSAVYLCASSPRGPRSYNSPLHFGNGTRLTVT.

This clone was seen more than once but under ten times. At one end, the junction sequence differs from germline, possibly due to a read error. The chain has TRBV7-7 and TRBJ2-6, with D possibly TRBD1 on 6 matching bases. The germline V gene has CDR1 SSHAT and CDR2 FNYEAQ (reference sequence). The CDR3 has 19 amino acids. The CDR3, as DNA: TGTGCTAGCAGTCGGTTGGGACACCAGATTCGCTCTGGGGCCAACGTCCTGACTTTC. Its translation is CASSRLGHQIRSGANVLTF. The whole variable domain, remainder taken from reference TRBV7-7 and TRBJ2-6, is GAGVSQSPRYKVTKRGQDVTLRCDPISSHATLYWYQQALGQGPEFLTYFNYEAQPDKSGLPSDRFSAERPEGSISTLTIQRTEQRDSAMYRCASSRLGHQIRSGANVLTFGAGSRLTVL.

The J gene is TRBJ2-7, the V gene TRBV6-5; 10 bases align to TRBD2. V shed 5 bases, J shed 5 bases, and the junction held 6 bases outside the gene matches. The CDR3 is 14 amino acids. Germline-derived CDR1 and CDR2 are MNHEY and SVGAGI. The CDR3 is CASSTGTSANEQYF. The DNA of the CDR3 is TGTGCCAGCAGTACCGGGACTAGCGCCAACGAGCAGTACTTC.

The rearrangement joins TRBV6-5 to TRBJ2-3, with 8 positions matching TRBD1. V gave up 0 bases and J gave up 6 bases; unmatched junction bases: 8. This CDR3 has 16 amino acids. Germline-derived CDR1 and CDR2 are MNHEY and SVGAGI. The CDR3 DNA is TGTGCCAGCAGTTACTCCGGCAGGGGGCTTGGGGATACGCAGTATTTT. This sequence encodes CASSYSGRGLGDTQYF.

This chain connects TRBV5-4 to TRBJ2-6; 8 bases line up with TRBD1. This CDR3 is built from 17 residues. V trimming: 6 bases; J trimming: 0 bases; junction bases outside the gene matches: 8. CDR1 and CDR2 from the germline V gene are SGHNT and YYREEE (reference sequence). The CDR3 sequence: CASTRTGLGSGANVLTF. The CDR3, as DNA: TGTGCCAGCACCCGGACAGGGTTAGGCTCTGGGGCCAACGTCCTGACTTTC.

The gene calls are TRBV5-8 and TRBJ1-5; TRBD1 agrees at 10 bases. Trimming removed 0 bases from V and 7 bases from J; junction bases left unmatched: 7. CDR3 length equals 16 residues. Germline V gene sequence: CDR1 SGHTS, CDR2 YDEGEE. The CDR3 protein is CASSLERQGAGQPQHF. The CDR3 DNA follows: TGTGCCAGCAGCTTGGAGAGACAGGGGGCGGGACAGCCCCAGCATTTT.

The CDR3, as DNA: TGTGCCAGCGGAAACTCCTACGAGCAGTACTTC. It codes for CASGNSYEQYF. The chain couples TRBV12-3 or TRBV12-4 to TRBJ2-7; no reliable D call. CDR3 length: 11 amino acids. V lost 8 bases, J lost 0 bases, and 5 bases lay in between.

This sequence joins TRBV5-1 and TRBJ1-1, with D uncertain. V was cut by 0 bases and J by 3 bases, with 15 bases left in between. Germline CDR1 reads SGHRS; CDR2 reads YFSETQ. The CDR3 has 16 residues. The CDR3 sequence is CASSLEGRVAYTEAFF. In nucleotides, the CDR3 is TGCGCCAGCAGCTTGGAGGGCCGGGTAGCGTACACTGAAGCTTTCTTT.

The chain employs TRBV12-3 or TRBV12-4 and TRBJ1-2; no clear D gene. V lost 6 bases, J lost 5 bases, and 10 bases lay in between. There are 12 residues in the CDR3. CDR3 sequence: CASSARLYGYTF. CDR3 in DNA: TGTGCCAGCAGCGCCCGGTTGTATGGCTACACCTTC.

The chain couples TRBV11-2 to TRBJ2-5; the D gene is possibly TRBD1 (6 bases). There are 13 residues in the CDR3. V was shortened by 7 bases and J by 4 bases, with 13 bases between the two germline ends. Germline-derived CDR1 and CDR2 are SGHAT and FQNNGV. The CDR3 is CASTFTGRETQYF. The CDR3 DNA is TGTGCCAGCACCTTTACAGGGAGAGAGACCCAGTACTTC.

The chain recombines TRBV25-1 with TRBJ2-2; 7 bases match TRBD1. CDR3 length equals 15 residues. J lost 6 bases, V lost 4 bases, and 8 bases had no gene match. CDR1 and CDR2 from the germline V gene are MGHDK and SYGVNS. The DNA for the CDR3 is TGTGCCAGCAGTGGCCTCGACAGGGCGGCCGGGGAGCTGTTTTTT. This encodes CASSGLDRAAGELFF.